The clone carrying this TCR beta chain turned up a few times. Its antigen is not known. The data originate from a study of regulatory T cells in long-lasting Graves disease. Study-wide context: Prior antithyroid drug treatment in newly diagnosed Graves' patients lasted under 3 months.

Study-wide findings and caveats: Segments TRBV28, TRBJ1-2 and TRBJ2-5 showed preferential usage in persistent disease.

From germline, CDR1 is DFQATT and CDR2 SNEGSKA (reference sequence). CDR3 length: 16 residues. Trimming at V came to 6 bases and at J to 5 bases, leaving 12 bases not matched to a gene. Specified time point: newly diagnosed GD, antithyroid drugs for less than 3 months. PBMC-extracted RNA yielded the TCR library. Assembly of TCR beta libraries relied on iRepertoire HTBI primers together with Arm-PCR of CDR3 regions. TCRdb re-derived calls from the multiplex PCR reads in MiXCR, one entry per CDR3 protein. The top ten hold around 12% of the sample, which has 560,000 or so distinct CDR3 sequences, approximately 16% seen once. This same sample was also taken into another study, of T cells in Graves' hyperthyroidism and ophthalmopathy. That publication notes: Participants, patients aged 18 to 65, had newly diagnosed hyperthyroidism with a duration under 2 months. Most expanded thyroid clonotypes above 0.001 also appeared in blood.

The receptor was isolated from a man between 18 and 29 years old with Graves disease. The chain carries TRBV20-1 and TRBJ2-2; TRBD2 aligns across 10 bases. The sequenced sample was peripheral blood mononuclear cells (PBMCs), obtained at new diagnosis, from a patient treated with antithyroid drugs. The CDR3 region has the DNA TGCAGTGCCCGTTGGGTAGCGGGAGGCGGGACCGGGGAGCTGTTTTTT. Translated, it gives CSARWVAGGGTGELFF.